A selection of T cell receptor beta chains follows, all from one sample in a study of long-term antiretroviral therapy in people with HIV. Using immunoSEQ multiplex PCR, the repertoire was profiled, and TCRdb retains in-frame clones only, with some absent. The profile shows roughly 23,000 clones, approximately 90% of them singletons. The input for sequencing was unsorted PBMCs, taken 1.8 years before starting antiretroviral therapy. These receptors all come from a woman under 40 with HIV. Both conserved end residues are part of each CDR3.

v_call: TRBV15
cdr3_aa: CATSETGAPYEQYF

v_call: TRBV6-6
cdr3_aa: CASSPRQGPLNTEAFF

v_call: TRBV2
cdr3_aa: CASKEGLNTEAFF

v_call: TRBV5-1
cdr3_aa: CASSSGQNEKLFF

v_call: TRBV6-1
cdr3_aa: CASSELTSGGIQETQYF

v_call: TRBV29-1
cdr3_aa: CSVRSSGGSETQYF

v_call: TRBV6-5
cdr3_aa: CASSYLGDLEQFF

v_call: TRBV11-2
cdr3_aa: CASSLGQGDGYTF

v_call: TRBV27
cdr3_aa: CASSLVGPSAGNTIYF

v_call: TRBV6-5
cdr3_aa: CASRDRAKNIQYF

v_call: TRBV30
cdr3_aa: CAWSEVRLPRDTEAFF

v_call: TRBV19
cdr3_aa: CASTFAPGRYNSPLHF

v_call: TRBV29-1
cdr3_aa: CSGRDRERAGELFF

v_call: TRBV13
cdr3_aa: CASSSDRARFDEQFF

v_call: TRBV5-5
cdr3_aa: CASSTGQRIGEAFF

v_call: TRBV27
cdr3_aa: CASSFRQGQPQHF

v_call: TRBV2
cdr3_aa: CASSDRGTNYGYTF

v_call: TRBV19
cdr3_aa: CASSIAAHGGDGYTF

v_call: TRBV10-1
cdr3_aa: CASSGRGYEQFF

v_call: TRBV15
cdr3_aa: CATSRGVVAVYGQGGHYSNQPQHF